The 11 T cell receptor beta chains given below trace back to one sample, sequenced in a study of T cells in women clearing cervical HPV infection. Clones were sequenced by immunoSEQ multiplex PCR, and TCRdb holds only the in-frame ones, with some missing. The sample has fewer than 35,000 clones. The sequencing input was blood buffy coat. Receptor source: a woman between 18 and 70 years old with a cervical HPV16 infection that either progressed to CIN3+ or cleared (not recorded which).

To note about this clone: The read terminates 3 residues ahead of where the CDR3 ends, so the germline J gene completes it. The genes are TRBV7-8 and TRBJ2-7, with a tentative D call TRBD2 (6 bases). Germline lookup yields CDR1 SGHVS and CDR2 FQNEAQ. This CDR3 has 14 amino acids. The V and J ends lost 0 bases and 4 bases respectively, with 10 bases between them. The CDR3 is CASSLARTTYEQYF. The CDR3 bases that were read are TGTGCCAGCAGCTTAGCGCGGACTACTTACGAG.

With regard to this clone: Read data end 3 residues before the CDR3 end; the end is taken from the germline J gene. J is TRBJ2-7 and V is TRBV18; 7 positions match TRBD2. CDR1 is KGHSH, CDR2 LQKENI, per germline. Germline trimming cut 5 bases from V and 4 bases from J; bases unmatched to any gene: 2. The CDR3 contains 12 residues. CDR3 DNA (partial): TGTGCCAGCTCAGCCGGGGGGTACGAG. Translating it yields CASSAGGYE. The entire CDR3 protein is CASSAGGYEQYF.

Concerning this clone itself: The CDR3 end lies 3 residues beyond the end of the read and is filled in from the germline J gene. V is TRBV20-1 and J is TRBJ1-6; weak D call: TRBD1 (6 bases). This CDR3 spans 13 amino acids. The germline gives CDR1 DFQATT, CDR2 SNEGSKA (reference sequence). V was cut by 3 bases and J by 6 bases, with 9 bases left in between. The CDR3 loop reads CSASQGRNSPLHF. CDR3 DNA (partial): TGCAGTGCTAGCCAGGGGCGTAATTCACCC.

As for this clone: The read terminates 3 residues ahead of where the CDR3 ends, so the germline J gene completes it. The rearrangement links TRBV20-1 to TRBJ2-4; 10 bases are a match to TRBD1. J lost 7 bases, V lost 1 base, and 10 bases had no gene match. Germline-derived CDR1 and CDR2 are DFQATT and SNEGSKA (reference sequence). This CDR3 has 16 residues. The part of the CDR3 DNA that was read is TGCAGTGCTAGAGGTCTCGGTGGACAGGGGGAGAACATT. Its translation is CSARGLGGQGENI. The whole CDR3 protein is CSARGLGGQGENIQYF.

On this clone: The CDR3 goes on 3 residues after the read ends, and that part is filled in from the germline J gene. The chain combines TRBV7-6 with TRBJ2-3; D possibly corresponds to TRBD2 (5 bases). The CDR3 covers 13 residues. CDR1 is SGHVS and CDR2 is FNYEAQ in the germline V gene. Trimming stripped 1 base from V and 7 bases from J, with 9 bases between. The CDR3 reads CASSLGETNTQYF. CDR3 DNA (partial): TGTGCCAGCAGCTTAGGGGAGACTAATACG.

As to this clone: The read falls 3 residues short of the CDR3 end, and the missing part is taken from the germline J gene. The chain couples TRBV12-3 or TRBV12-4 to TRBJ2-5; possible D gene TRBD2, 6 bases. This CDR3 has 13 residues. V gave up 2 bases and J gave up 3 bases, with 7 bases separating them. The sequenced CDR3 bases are TGTGCCAGCAGTTTACTAGCGAAAGAGACC. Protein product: CASSLLAKET. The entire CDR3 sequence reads CASSLLAKETQYF.

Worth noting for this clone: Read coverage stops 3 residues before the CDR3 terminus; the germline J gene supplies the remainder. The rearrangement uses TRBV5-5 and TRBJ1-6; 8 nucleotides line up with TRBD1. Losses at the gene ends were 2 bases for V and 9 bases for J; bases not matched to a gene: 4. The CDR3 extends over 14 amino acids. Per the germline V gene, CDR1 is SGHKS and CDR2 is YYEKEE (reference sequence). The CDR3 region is CASSFGQGTSPLHF. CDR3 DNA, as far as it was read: TGTGCCAGCAGCTTCGGACAGGGTACTTCACCC.

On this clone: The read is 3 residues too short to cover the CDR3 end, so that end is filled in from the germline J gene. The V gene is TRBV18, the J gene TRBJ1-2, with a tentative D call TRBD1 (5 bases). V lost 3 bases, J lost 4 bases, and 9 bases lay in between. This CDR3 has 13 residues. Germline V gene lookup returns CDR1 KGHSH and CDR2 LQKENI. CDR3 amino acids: CASSPDDSYGYTF. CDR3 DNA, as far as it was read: TGTGCCAGCTCACCTGACGACAGCTATGGC.

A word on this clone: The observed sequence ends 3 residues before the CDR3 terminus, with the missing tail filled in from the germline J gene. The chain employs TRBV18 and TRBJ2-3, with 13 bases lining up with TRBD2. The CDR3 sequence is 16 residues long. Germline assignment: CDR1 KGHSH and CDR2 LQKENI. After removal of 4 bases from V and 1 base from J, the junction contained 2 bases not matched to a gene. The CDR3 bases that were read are TGTGCCAGCTCACAAGGACTAGCGGGAGGCACAGATACG. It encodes CASSQGLAGGTDT. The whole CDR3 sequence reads CASSQGLAGGTDTQYF.

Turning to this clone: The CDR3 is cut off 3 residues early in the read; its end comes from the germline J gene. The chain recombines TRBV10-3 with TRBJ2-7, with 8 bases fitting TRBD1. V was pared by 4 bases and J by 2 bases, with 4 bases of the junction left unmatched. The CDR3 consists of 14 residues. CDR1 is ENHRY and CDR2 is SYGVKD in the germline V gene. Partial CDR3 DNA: TGTGCCATCAGTGGGCAGGGGGCGGCCTACGAG. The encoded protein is CAISGQGAAYE. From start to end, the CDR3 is CAISGQGAAYEQYF.

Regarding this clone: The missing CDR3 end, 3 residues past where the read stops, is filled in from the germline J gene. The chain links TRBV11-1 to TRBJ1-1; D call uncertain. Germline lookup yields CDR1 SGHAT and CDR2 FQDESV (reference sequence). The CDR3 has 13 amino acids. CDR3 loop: CASSLAYGLAAFF. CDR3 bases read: TGTGCCAGCAGCTTAGCGTACGGACTTGCG. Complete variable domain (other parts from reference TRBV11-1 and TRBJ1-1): EAEVAQSPRYKITEKSQAVAFWCDPISGHATLYWYRQILGQGPELLVQFQDESVVDDSQLPKDRFSAERLKGVDSTLKIQPAELGDSAMYLCASSLAYGLAAFFGQGTRLTVV.